This T cell receptor (beta chain) is drawn from a study of blood T cells in healthy people across ages. Study results and caveats: A strong correlation between TCR beta diversity and naive T cell percentage was seen.

With a J-beta primer mix and a sample-barcoded 5' primer, a second PCR ran 7 to 11 cycles. Each cDNA molecule was tagged by a template-switch adaptor with 12 random nucleotides. Via MiXCR, TCRdb re-called the 5' RACE reads, giving one row per CDR3 protein. Seen here are hundreds of thousands of distinct CDR3 sequences, about 25% observed once, and the top ten hold just under 9.5%. Per the germline V gene, CDR1 is SEHNR and CDR2 is FQNEAQ (reference sequence). Trimming took 4 bases from V and 6 from J, leaving 13 bases between them. The CDR3 loop spans 15 amino acids. A note on this clonotype: Its antigen is not known.

This sample was shared with a second study, whose subject was T cells of mothers and their children. In that study: At a rate of approximately 1.5 ug per 15 ul, cDNA synthesis received all of the extracted RNA.

Sequenced material: blood. This chain uses TRBV7-9 with TRBJ1-6, with D possibly TRBD1 on 6 matching bases. This TCR was sampled from a boy between 10 and 17 years old in good health. CDR3 DNA sequence: TGTGCCAGCAGCTCAGACAGGACTTTTAATTCACCCCTCCACTTT. It codes for CASSSDRTFNSPLHF.